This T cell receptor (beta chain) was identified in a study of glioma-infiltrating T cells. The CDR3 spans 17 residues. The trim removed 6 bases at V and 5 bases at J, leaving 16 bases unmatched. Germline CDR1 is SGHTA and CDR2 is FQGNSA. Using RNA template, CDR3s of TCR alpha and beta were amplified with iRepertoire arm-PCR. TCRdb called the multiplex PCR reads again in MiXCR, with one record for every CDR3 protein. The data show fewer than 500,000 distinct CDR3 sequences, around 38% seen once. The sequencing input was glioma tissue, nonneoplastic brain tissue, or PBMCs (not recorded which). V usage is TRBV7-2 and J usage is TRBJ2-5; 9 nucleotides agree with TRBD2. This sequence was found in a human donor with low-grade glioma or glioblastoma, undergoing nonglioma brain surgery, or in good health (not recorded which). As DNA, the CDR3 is TGTGCCAGCAGATTCGGCCTAGCGGGAAAGTTGGTGGAGACCCAGTACTTC. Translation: CASRFGLAGKLVETQYF.